This TCR beta chain was obtained from a study of blood T cell repertoires in COVID-19. For the study at large: Material from acute and convalescent COVID-19 was sourced from the United States, Italy and Spain. PBMCs, B-cell-depleted T cells, or T cells provided the cDNA or gDNA that made up the material.

This clone was seen just once. At one end, the junction sequence differs from germline, possibly due to a read error. Only in-frame clones appear in the TCRdb table, and some are missing; sequencing was by immunoSEQ multiplex PCR. The table lists roughly 190,000 clones, around 90% of them singletons, with approximately 4% in the top ten. The clonotype was recovered from a human donor in a cohort sampled during active COVID-19. Sequenced: peripheral blood.

CDR3: CASSLDNSKTGELFF. The CDR3 bases are TGTGCCAGCAGCTTAGATAACTCGAAGACCGGGGAGCTGTTTTTT. V usage is TRBV11-3 and J usage is TRBJ2-2; D unresolved. Germline V lookup: CDR1 SGHNT, CDR2 YENEEA. The CDR3 spans 15 residues.